The entry that follows covers one TCR beta chain sequence. In the study's own analysis: It was from reference gene primer amplification that nucleated cell counts were estimated. Libraries were prepared by immunoSEQ multiplex PCR; TCRdb keeps only in-frame clonotypes and omits some of them. V and J calls and clone size are copied from that table; D and trimming were computed from the DNA. The sample has around 260,000 clones, about nine tenths seen once. The V gene lost 4 bases and the J gene lost 4 bases, with 16 bases spanning the gap. Germline-derived CDR1 and CDR2 are LGHDT and YNNKEL (reference sequence). The CDR3 runs 15 residues. These data come from a study of blood T cell repertoires in COVID-19. In the study overall: Both acute and convalescent COVID-19 samples were obtained from the United States, Italy and Spain. Sources were T cells, B-cell-depleted T cells, or PBMCs; the material itself was cDNA or gDNA.

A Seattle source enrolled patients during active infection and followed them longitudinally. The sample was peripheral blood. The sequence came from a woman in her 30s with COVID-19, enrolled during active disease. The J gene is TRBJ1-2, the V gene TRBV3-1 (or the pseudogene TRBV3-2); D perhaps matches TRBD1 (5 bases). CDR3 sequence: CASSPQVSHGYGYTF. The CDR3 region has the DNA TGTGCCAGCAGCCCACAGGTTTCACATGGCTATGGCTACACCTTC.